The 6 T cell receptor beta chains reported below all come from one sample, sequenced in a study of T cell changes during pregnancy in multiple sclerosis. Libraries were prepared by immunoSEQ multiplex PCR; TCRdb keeps only in-frame clonotypes and omits some of them. This table has more than 65,000 clones, approximately 94% appearing once. The specimen comprised CD4+ T cells from peripheral blood mononuclear cells, sampled before pregnancy. The origin of the receptors is a female donor with multiple sclerosis, enrolled in a pregnancy study.

The chain carries TRBV28 and TRBJ2-7; TRBD1 aligns across 8 bases. Trimming removed 2 bases from V and 6 bases from J; junction bases left unmatched: 9. Germline lookup yields CDR1 MDHEN and CDR2 SYDVKM. CDR3 size: 15 residues. The CDR3 bases are TGTGCCAGCAGTTTAAGGGCAGGGGGCTTTCTCGAGCAGTACTTC. This sequence encodes CASSLRAGGFLEQYF. Drawing the rest from reference TRBV28 and TRBJ2-7, the complete variable domain is DVKVTQSSRYLVKRTGEKVFLECVQDMDHENMFWYRQDPGLGLRLIYFSYDVKMKEKGDIPEGYSVSREKKERFSLILESASTNQTSMYLCASSLRAGGFLEQYFGPGTRLTVT.

This chain uses TRBV7-6 with TRBJ1-1, with 9 positions matching TRBD1. This CDR3 is 16 amino acids long. J gave up 0 bases and V 5 bases, and 7 bases lay outside the gene matches. Germline loops: CDR1 SGHVS, CDR2 FNYEAQ. The CDR3 DNA follows: TGTGCCAGCAGCGCGGACAGGGGAGGGATGAACACTGAAGCTTTCTTT. The encoded protein is CASSADRGGMNTEAFF. The whole variable domain, filled in from reference TRBV7-6 and TRBJ1-1, reads GAGVSQSPRYKVTKRGQDVALRCDPISGHVSLYWYRQALGQGPEFLTYFNYEAQQDKSGLPNDRFSAERPEGSISTLTIQRTEQRDSAMYRCASSADRGGMNTEAFFGQGTRLTVV.

The rearrangement joins TRBV5-6 to TRBJ2-2; 7 positions match TRBD2. The CDR3 is 16 amino acids. Germline CDR1 is SGHDT and CDR2 is YYEEEE. Losses at the gene ends were 1 base for V and 0 bases for J; bases not matched to a gene: 3. The CDR3 sequence: CASSLLGGANTGELFF. The DNA for the CDR3 is TGTGCCAGCAGCTTGCTGGGGGGGGCGAACACCGGGGAGCTGTTTTTT.

The genes are TRBV9 and TRBJ2-1; tentatively, D is TRBD2 (5 bases). Germline V gives CDR1 SGDLS, CDR2 YYNGEE. V dropped 0 bases and J dropped 10 bases, with 5 bases sitting between them. The length of the CDR3 is 11 residues. This CDR3 reads CASSVGLEQFF. The CDR3 DNA reads TGTGCCAGCAGCGTAGGACTAGAGCAGTTCTTC.

V usage is TRBV18 and J usage is TRBJ2-4; 9 bases line up with TRBD1. V lost 2 bases to trimming and J lost 0 bases; unmatched junction nucleotides: 8. The CDR3 consists of 18 residues. From germline, CDR1 is KGHSH and CDR2 LQKENI. For the CDR3, the DNA is TGTGCCAGCTCACCATGGACAGGGGCCCTACTAGCCAAAAACATTCAGTACTTC. Translated, it gives CASSPWTGALLAKNIQYF.

The chain employs TRBV5-1 and TRBJ1-1; no reliable D call. The germline V gene encodes CDR1 SGHRS and CDR2 YFSETQ. Trimming stripped 4 bases from V and 4 bases from J, with 8 bases between. The CDR3 contains 12 residues. CDR3 region: CASSPVGTEAFF. CDR3 bases: TGCGCCAGCAGCCCCGTCGGCACTGAAGCTTTCTTT.